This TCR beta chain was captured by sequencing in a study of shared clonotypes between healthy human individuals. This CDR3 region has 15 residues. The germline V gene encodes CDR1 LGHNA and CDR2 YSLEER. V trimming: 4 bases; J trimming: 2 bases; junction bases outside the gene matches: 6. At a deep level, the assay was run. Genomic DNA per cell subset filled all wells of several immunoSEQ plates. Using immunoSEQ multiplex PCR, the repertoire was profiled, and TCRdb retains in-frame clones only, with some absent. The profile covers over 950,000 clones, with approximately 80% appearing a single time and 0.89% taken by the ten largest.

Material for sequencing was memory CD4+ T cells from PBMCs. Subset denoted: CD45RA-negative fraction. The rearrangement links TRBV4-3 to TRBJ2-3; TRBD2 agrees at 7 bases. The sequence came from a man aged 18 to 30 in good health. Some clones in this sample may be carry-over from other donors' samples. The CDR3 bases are TGCGCCAGCAGCCGCTCCGGACTAGACACAGATACGCAGTATTTT. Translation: CASSRSGLDTDTQYF.